This T cell receptor (beta chain) is from a study of shared clonotypes between healthy human individuals. Looking at the study overall: CD8 memory received one plate per donor, CD8 naive two, CD4 memory three and CD4 naive three.

The assay was immunoSEQ multiplex PCR, and TCRdb's table has in-frame clones only and misses some. The repertoire holds about 1.5 million clones, 95% to 99% seen once, with roughly 0.45% in the top ten. The CDR3 extends over 13 amino acids. The germline CDR1 and CDR2 sequences are WNHNN and SYGVQD (reference sequence). V was cut by 0 bases and J by 4 bases, with 4 bases left in between. About this clone itself: The sample holds other DNA sequences that translate to the same CDR3.

The chain has TRBV10-1 and TRBJ1-5; D gene unclear. Sequencing input: naive CD4+ T cells sorted from blood. The subset here: CD45RA+ positively selected. The clonotype originates from a man aged 25-40 years in good health. The CDR3 is CASSESGNQPQHF. In DNA form, the CDR3 reads TGCGCCAGCAGTGAGTCGGGGAATCAGCCCCAGCATTTT.